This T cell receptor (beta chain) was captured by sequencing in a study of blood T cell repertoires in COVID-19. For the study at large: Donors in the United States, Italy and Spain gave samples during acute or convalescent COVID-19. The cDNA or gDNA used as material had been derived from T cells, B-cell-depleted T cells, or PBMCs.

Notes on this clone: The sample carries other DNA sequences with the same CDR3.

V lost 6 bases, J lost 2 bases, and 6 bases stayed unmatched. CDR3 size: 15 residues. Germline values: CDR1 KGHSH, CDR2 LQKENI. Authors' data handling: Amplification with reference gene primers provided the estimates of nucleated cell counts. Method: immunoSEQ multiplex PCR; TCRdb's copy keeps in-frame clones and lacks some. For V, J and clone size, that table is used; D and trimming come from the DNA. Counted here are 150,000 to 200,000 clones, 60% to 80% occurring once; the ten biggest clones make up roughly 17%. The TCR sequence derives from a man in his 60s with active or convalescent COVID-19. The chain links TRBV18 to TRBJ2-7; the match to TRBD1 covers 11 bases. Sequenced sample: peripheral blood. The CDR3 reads CASSPGTGGTYEQYF. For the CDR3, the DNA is TGTGCCAGCTCGCCCGGGACAGGGGGGACCTACGAGCAGTACTTC.